These T cell receptor beta chains were read from a single sample in a study of T cell repertoires in cytomegalovirus infection. TCRdb called the reads again in MiXCR, with one record for every CDR3 protein. The table lists about a million distinct CDR3 sequences, 31% of them singletons, with around an eighth in the top ten. These receptors have no known antigen. The sample in question was cultured CD8+ T cells from PBMCs, obtained from culture after CMV antigen stimulation. These receptors all stem from a human donor in good health (CMV status not recorded). Some clones in this sample may be carry-over from other donors' samples. The CDR3 runs from the conserved cysteine through the conserved F or W. D genes are given only for firm matches. Some rows mark clone size as missing; the rest say once, few, many or name a class of expanded clone.

15	TRBV7-2	TRBD1	few	TRBJ2-1	CASSFRQGQYNEQFF	TGTGCCAGCAGCTTCCGACAGGGGCAGTACAATGAGCAGTTCTTC
13	TRBV7-4	.	once	TRBJ1-2	CASSPPGYAGYTF	TGTGCCAGCAGCCCTCCGGGGTATGCGGGCTACACCTTC
12	TRBV27	.	few	TRBJ2-7	CASGFLSGEQYF	TGTGCCAGCGGGTTCCTATCTGGGGAGCAGTACTTC
14	TRBV4-1	.	.	TRBJ1-2	CASRSAGDLYGYTF	TGCGCCAGCAGGTCGGCAGGAGACCTCTATGGCTACACCTTC
14	TRBV19	.	.	TRBJ1-1	CASSTPGLNTEAFF	TGTGCCAGTAGTACCCCCGGACTTAACACTGAAGCTTTCTTT
15	TRBV2	TRBD2	.	TRBJ2-1	CASSEPSGGNSEQFF	TGTGCCAGCAGTGAACCTAGCGGGGGGAACAGTGAGCAGTTCTTC
10	TRBV2	.	.	TRBJ1-5	CASSGSAQHF	TGTGCCAGCAGTGGATCGGCCCAGCATTTT
15	TRBV7-6	TRBD1	many	TRBJ2-7	CASSKGQGPSYEQYF	TGTGCCAGCAGCAAAGGACAGGGGCCCTCCTACGAGCAGTACTTC
15	TRBV2	.	few	TRBJ1-5	CASSVSSEVNQPQHF	TGTGCCAGCAGTGTGAGCAGTGAGGTGAATCAGCCCCAGCATTTT
13	TRBV27	.	.	TRBJ1-1	CASSLVAHTEAFF	TGTGCCAGCAGTTTGGTGGCGCACACTGAAGCTTTCTTT
15	TRBV6-1	.	many	TRBJ2-3	CASSENHVFTDTQYF	TGTGCCAGCAGTGAAAACCATGTGTTCACAGATACGCAGTATTTT
14	TRBV13	.	.	TRBJ2-7	CASSLGRSSWEQYF	TGTGCCAGCAGCTTAGGCCGAAGTTCATGGGAGCAGTACTTC
11	TRBV24-1	TRBD2	.	TRBJ2-3	CATRAGGEEYF	TGTGCCACCAGAGCGGGGGGGGAAGAGTATTTT
13	TRBV4-1	.	.	TRBJ1-1	CASSQSGNREAFF	TGCGCCAGCAGCCAATCGGGTAACCGTGAAGCTTTCTTT
12	TRBV6-2/TRBV6-3	.	few	TRBJ2-2	CATTSRAGELFF	TGTGCCACCACCTCGAGGGCCGGGGAGCTGTTTTTT
15	TRBV6-5	.	few	TRBJ1-1	CASSFSRVGDTEAFF	TGTGCCAGCAGTTTTTCCAGGGTAGGGGATACTGAAGCTTTCTTT
16	TRBV4-1	.	few	TRBJ2-2	CASSLLVGALTAELFF	TGCGCCAGCAGCCTCCTGGTGGGGGCCCTCACCGCGGAGCTGTTTTTT
13	TRBV6-6	TRBD1	few	TRBJ1-2	CASKGTGSYGYTF	TGTGCCAGCAAAGGGACAGGTTCCTATGGCTACACCTTC
13	TRBV20-1	TRBD1	.	TRBJ1-3	CSATTGVGNTIYF	TGCAGTGCCACCACAGGGGTTGGAAACACCATATATTTT
14	TRBV13	.	many	TRBJ2-5	CASSSWGFQETQYF	TGTGCCAGCAGCTCATGGGGGTTCCAAGAGACCCAGTACTTC
17	TRBV28	.	.	TRBJ1-1	CASSTSPPTVKNTEAFF	TGTGCCAGCAGTACCTCGCCGCCGACAGTTAAAAACACTGAAGCTTTCTTT
12	TRBV29-1	.	.	TRBJ2-2	CSAQRGDGELFF	TGCAGCGCCCAAAGGGGAGACGGGGAGCTGTTTTTT
17	TRBV11-2	.	few	TRBJ1-2	CASSLGGIGFIGYGYTF	TGTGCCAGCAGCTTAGGCGGCATAGGATTCATCGGGTATGGCTACACCTTC
16	TRBV27	.	once	TRBJ1-5	CASSKLRTDSNQPQHF	TGTGCCAGCAGTAAGCTTAGGACAGATAGCAATCAGCCCCAGCATTTT
12	TRBV15	.	.	TRBJ2-3	CATSWAGAYEYF	TGTGCCACCAGCTGGGCGGGGGCTTATGAGTATTTT
12	TRBV7-8	TRBD1	.	TRBJ1-1	CASSAGQAEAFF	TGTGCCAGCAGCGCGGGACAGGCAGAAGCTTTCTTT
15	TRBV20-1	.	many	TRBJ2-5	CSARDERGEQETQYF	TGCAGTGCTAGAGATGAGAGGGGGGAACAAGAGACCCAGTACTTC
12	TRBV15	.	.	TRBJ1-2	CATSGGGSGYTF	TGTGCCACCAGCGGGGGAGGGAGTGGCTACACCTTC
13	TRBV2	.	.	TRBJ1-4	CASRLGRGEKLFF	TGTGCCAGCAGACTCGGGAGAGGTGAAAAACTGTTTTTT
14	TRBV7-8	.	.	TRBJ2-5	CASIPDGVEETQYF	TGTGCCAGCATCCCCGACGGGGTGGAAGAGACCCAGTACTTC
15	TRBV19	.	.	TRBJ2-7	CASSGGTAVSYEQYF	TGTGCCAGTAGTGGAGGGACAGCAGTTTCCTACGAGCAGTACTTC
15	TRBV7-2	.	many	TRBJ1-1	CASSLARVSNTEAFF	TGTGCCAGCAGCTTAGCGCGGGTTTCGAACACTGAAGCTTTCTTT
14	TRBV5-1	.	few	TRBJ1-1	CASSFGNLNTEAFF	TGCGCCAGCAGCTTCGGAAATTTGAACACTGAAGCTTTCTTT
14	TRBV27	.	few	TRBJ1-2	CASSLSNTYYGYTF	TGTGCCAGCAGTTTATCAAACACCTACTATGGCTACACCTTC
13	TRBV12-3/TRBV12-4	TRBD1	many	TRBJ2-7	CASRGTVSYEQYF	TGTGCCAGCAGGGGGACAGTTTCCTACGAGCAGTACTTC
18	TRBV6-2/TRBV6-3	TRBD1	.	TRBJ2-6	CASSYAPQGARGANVLTF	TGTGCCAGCAGTTACGCTCCACAGGGGGCCCGTGGGGCCAACGTCCTGACTTTC
15	TRBV27	TRBD1	.	TRBJ2-1	CASSLRGQSYNEQFF	TGTGCCAGCAGTTTAAGGGGGCAATCCTACAATGAGCAGTTCTTC
16	TRBV2	TRBD1	many	TRBJ1-2	CASSELTGVPNYGYTF	TGTGCCAGCAGTGAGTTGACAGGGGTACCTAACTATGGCTACACCTTC
12	TRBV6-8	.	.	TRBJ2-5	CASSDSLETQYF	TGTGCCAGCAGCGATAGCCTGGAGACCCAGTACTTC
17	TRBV6-5	TRBD2	few	TRBJ2-2	CASSYFYKRGATGELFF	TGTGCCAGCAGTTACTTCTATAAGCGGGGGGCAACCGGGGAGCTGTTTTTT
14	TRBV13	TRBD2	few	TRBJ2-1	CASRGSGGSNEQFF	TGTGCCAGCAGGGGTAGCGGGGGGTCGAATGAGCAGTTCTTC
14	TRBV6-1	TRBD1	few	TRBJ1-1	CASKTGGPSIEAFF	TGTGCCAGCAAAACAGGGGGCCCCAGTATTGAAGCTTTCTTT
13	TRBV5-1	TRBD1	.	TRBJ1-5	CASSPTGGQSQHF	TGCGCCAGCAGCCCGACAGGGGGGCAGTCCCAGCATTTT
15	TRBV5-8	.	.	TRBJ2-7	CASSLGPGQTYEQYF	TGTGCCAGCAGCTTGGGGCCTGGACAAACCTACGAGCAGTACTTC